A selection of T cell receptor beta chains follows, all from one sample in a study of blood T cell repertoires in COVID-19. The repertoire was sequenced with immunoSEQ multiplex PCR; TCRdb's copy has only in-frame clones and lacks some. This repertoire shows more than 65,000 clones, around nine tenths found once; its top ten account for 5.4%. Sequenced: peripheral blood. These receptors all come from a man aged 60 to 75 with acute or convalescent COVID-19. The CDR3 runs from the conserved cysteine through the conserved F or W. Each record gives: CDR3 DNA, CDR3 protein, clone size, D gene, J gene, V gene. The D gene is left open where the match is weak. Rows give clone size only sometimes, using once, few, many, or a class for an expanded clone.

cdr3_nt: TGCGCCAGCAGTGTAGACAGTATGAACACTGAAGCTTTCTTT
cdr3_aa: CASSVDSMNTEAFF
clone_size: NA
d_call: NA
j_call: TRBJ1-1
v_call: TRBV10-2

cdr3_nt: TGCGCCAGCAGCTCTCAGGGTCAGAGAGGGACCCAGTACTTC
cdr3_aa: CASSSQGQRGTQYF
clone_size: NA
d_call: NA
j_call: TRBJ2-5
v_call: TRBV5-1

cdr3_nt: TGTGCCATCAGTGAGCCCGGACTAGCGGGGGAACAAGAGACCCAGTACTTC
cdr3_aa: CAISEPGLAGEQETQYF
clone_size: NA
d_call: TRBD2
j_call: TRBJ2-5
v_call: TRBV10-3

cdr3_nt: TGTGCCAGCAGCAAGCTACAGGGGACAGGGGAGACCCAGTACTTC
cdr3_aa: CASSKLQGTGETQYF
clone_size: few
d_call: TRBD1
j_call: TRBJ2-5
v_call: TRBV14

cdr3_nt: TGTGCCAGTAGTGGACAGGCTTCGATCTCTGGGGCCAACGTCCTGACTTTC
cdr3_aa: CASSGQASISGANVLTF
clone_size: once
d_call: TRBD1
j_call: TRBJ2-6
v_call: TRBV19

cdr3_nt: TGTGCCAGCAGCTTTAGCGGGAGCACAGATACGCAGTATTTT
cdr3_aa: CASSFSGSTDTQYF
clone_size: NA
d_call: TRBD2
j_call: TRBJ2-3
v_call: TRBV5-4

cdr3_nt: TGTGCCAGCAGCATGGGGCCCCCTGAGACCCAGTACTTC
cdr3_aa: CASSMGPPETQYF
clone_size: NA
d_call: NA
j_call: TRBJ2-5
v_call: TRBV5-6

cdr3_nt: TGTGCCAGCTCCCCCTTGGGGGGGACGGGCTATGGCTACACCTTC
cdr3_aa: CASSPLGGTGYGYTF
clone_size: NA
d_call: NA
j_call: TRBJ1-2
v_call: TRBV18

cdr3_nt: TGTGCCAGCCTTGACAGGGGTCAGCCCCAGCATTTT
cdr3_aa: CASLDRGQPQHF
clone_size: NA
d_call: TRBD1
j_call: TRBJ1-5
v_call: TRBV28

cdr3_nt: TGCAGTGTTCAAATTGTCCACGAGCAGTACTTC
cdr3_aa: CSVQIVHEQYF
clone_size: NA
d_call: NA
j_call: TRBJ2-7
v_call: TRBV20-1

cdr3_nt: TGTGCCAGCAGCTTAAATAGGGACATCAACTATGGCTACACCTTC
cdr3_aa: CASSLNRDINYGYTF
clone_size: few
d_call: NA
j_call: TRBJ1-2
v_call: TRBV7-2

cdr3_nt: TGCGCCAGCAGCAGAACGGGGACTAGCAGGACAGATACGCAGTATTTT
cdr3_aa: CASSRTGTSRTDTQYF
clone_size: once
d_call: TRBD2
j_call: TRBJ2-3
v_call: TRBV5-1

cdr3_nt: TGTGCCAGCAGCCTTAGCGGTGAGCAGTTCTTC
cdr3_aa: CASSLSGEQFF
clone_size: NA
d_call: NA
j_call: TRBJ2-1
v_call: TRBV5-8

cdr3_nt: TGTGCCAGCAGTGTGGACACCTCAACCTCCTACGAGCAGTACTTC
cdr3_aa: CASSVDTSTSYEQYF
clone_size: NA
d_call: NA
j_call: TRBJ2-7
v_call: TRBV2

cdr3_nt: TGCGCCAGCAGCCAAGATCGGGAGAACACAGATACGCAGTATTTT
cdr3_aa: CASSQDRENTDTQYF
clone_size: NA
d_call: NA
j_call: TRBJ2-3
v_call: TRBV4-3

cdr3_nt: TGTGCCAGCAGCTCCTCGGACAGCGGTCGCTACACCTTC
cdr3_aa: CASSSSDSGRYTF
clone_size: NA
d_call: NA
j_call: TRBJ1-2
v_call: TRBV7-2

cdr3_nt: TGTGCCAGCAGTTATACCAGTCCAGAGACCCAGTACTTC
cdr3_aa: CASSYTSPETQYF
clone_size: NA
d_call: NA
j_call: TRBJ2-5
v_call: TRBV6-6

cdr3_nt: TGTGCCATCAGTGAGTCGACAGGGATCTATGGCTACACCTTC
cdr3_aa: CAISESTGIYGYTF
clone_size: once
d_call: TRBD1
j_call: TRBJ1-2
v_call: TRBV10-3

cdr3_nt: TGTGCCAGCAGTGAGAAGGAGGGATCTAATAATTCACCCCTCCACTTT
cdr3_aa: CASSEKEGSNNSPLHF
clone_size: NA
d_call: NA
j_call: TRBJ1-6
v_call: TRBV2

cdr3_nt: TGTGCCAGCAGCAAAGTTGCTGCAGGGCGCCCCGGGGGCTATGGCTACACCTTC
cdr3_aa: CASSKVAAGRPGGYGYTF
clone_size: NA
d_call: NA
j_call: TRBJ1-2
v_call: TRBV21-1

cdr3_nt: TGTGCCTGGAGTGTACAGGGGGCAGGAGATACGCAGTATTTT
cdr3_aa: CAWSVQGAGDTQYF
clone_size: NA
d_call: TRBD1
j_call: TRBJ2-3
v_call: TRBV30

cdr3_nt: TGTGCCAGCAGCTTAAACAGGGATGTTAACTATGGCTACACCTTC
cdr3_aa: CASSLNRDVNYGYTF
clone_size: few
d_call: NA
j_call: TRBJ1-2
v_call: TRBV7-2

cdr3_nt: TGTGCCAGCAGCTCGGGGGACAGACGGGGTGAAAAACTGTTTTTT
cdr3_aa: CASSSGDRRGEKLFF
clone_size: few
d_call: TRBD1
j_call: TRBJ1-4
v_call: TRBV5-6

cdr3_nt: TGTGCCAGCAGCCAAACCCAGGCTAACTATGGCTACACCTTC
cdr3_aa: CASSQTQANYGYTF
clone_size: NA
d_call: NA
j_call: TRBJ1-2
v_call: TRBV3-1/TRBV3-2

cdr3_nt: TGTGCCAGCAGCGTAGAGAGCGGAGAGTTCTACGAGCAGTACTTC
cdr3_aa: CASSVESGEFYEQYF
clone_size: NA
d_call: NA
j_call: TRBJ2-7
v_call: TRBV9

cdr3_nt: TGTGCCAGTAGTATAGAAAGGGGGACGACCCGTAAGTACTTC
cdr3_aa: CASSIERGTTRKYF
clone_size: NA
d_call: NA
j_call: TRBJ2-7
v_call: TRBV19

cdr3_nt: TGCGCCAGCAGCCAAGATTCGGCTAGCGGATCAGATACGCAGTATTTT
cdr3_aa: CASSQDSASGSDTQYF
clone_size: NA
d_call: TRBD2
j_call: TRBJ2-3
v_call: TRBV4-3

cdr3_nt: TGTGCCAGCAACAGGGGACGGAATGAAAAACTGTTTTTT
cdr3_aa: CASNRGRNEKLFF
clone_size: NA
d_call: TRBD1
j_call: TRBJ1-4
v_call: TRBV28

cdr3_nt: TGTGCCAGTAGTATCAAAGCGGGCGACACCGGGGAGCTGTTTTTT
cdr3_aa: CASSIKAGDTGELFF
clone_size: NA
d_call: NA
j_call: TRBJ2-2
v_call: TRBV19

cdr3_nt: TGTGCCATCAGGTTGACTAGCGGTTTAACCTACGAGCAGTACTTC
cdr3_aa: CAIRLTSGLTYEQYF
clone_size: NA
d_call: TRBD2
j_call: TRBJ2-7
v_call: TRBV10-3